The TCR beta chain under discussion was sequenced for a study of T cell repertoires in cytomegalovirus infection. TCRdb recomputed calls from the reads with MiXCR, one row per CDR3 protein. The sample lists hundreds of thousands of distinct CDR3 sequences, about a third seen once, with over 11% in the top ten. Remarks on this clonotype: Its antigen is undetermined.

Germline-derived CDR1 and CDR2 are MGHRA and YSYEKL. The CDR3 is 19 residues long. V lost 1 base and J lost 4, with 25 bases in between. This sequence was found in a human donor in good health (CMV status not recorded). Some clones in this sample may be carry-over from other donors' samples. The gene calls are TRBV4-1 and TRBJ1-1; D might be TRBD1 (6 bases). The sample consisted of cultured CD8+ T cells from PBMCs, taken from culture after CMV antigen stimulation. The CDR3 coding sequence is TGCGCCAGCAGCCAAGGCCCCTGGGGTAACGGGGGGCGGACCACTGAAGCTTTCTTT. This gives the protein CASSQGPWGNGGRTTEAFF.